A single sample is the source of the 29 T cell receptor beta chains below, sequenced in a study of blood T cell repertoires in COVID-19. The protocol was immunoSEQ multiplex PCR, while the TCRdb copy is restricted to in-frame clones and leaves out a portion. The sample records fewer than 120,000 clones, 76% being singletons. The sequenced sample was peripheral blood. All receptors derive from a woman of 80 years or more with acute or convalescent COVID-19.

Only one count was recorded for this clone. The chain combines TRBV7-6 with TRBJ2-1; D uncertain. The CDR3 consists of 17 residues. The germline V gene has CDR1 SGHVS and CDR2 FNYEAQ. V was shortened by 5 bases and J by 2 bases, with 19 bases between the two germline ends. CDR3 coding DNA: TGTGCCAGCAGCGAAGAGGCGAGCTCCACCCCCTACAATGAGCAGTTCTTC. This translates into CASSEEASSTPYNEQFF.

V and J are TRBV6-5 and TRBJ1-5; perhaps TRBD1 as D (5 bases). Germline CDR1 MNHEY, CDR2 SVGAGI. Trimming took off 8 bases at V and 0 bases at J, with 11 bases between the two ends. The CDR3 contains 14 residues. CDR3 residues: CASRERGSNQPQHF. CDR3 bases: TGTGCCAGCCGGGAGAGGGGTAGCAATCAGCCCCAGCATTTT.

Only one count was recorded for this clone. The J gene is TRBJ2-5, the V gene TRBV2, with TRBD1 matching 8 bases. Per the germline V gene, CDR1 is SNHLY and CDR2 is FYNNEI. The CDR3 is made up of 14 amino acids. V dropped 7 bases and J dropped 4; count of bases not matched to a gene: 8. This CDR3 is CASIGQGAGETQYF. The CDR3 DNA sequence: TGTGCCAGCATAGGGCAGGGGGCTGGAGAGACCCAGTACTTC.

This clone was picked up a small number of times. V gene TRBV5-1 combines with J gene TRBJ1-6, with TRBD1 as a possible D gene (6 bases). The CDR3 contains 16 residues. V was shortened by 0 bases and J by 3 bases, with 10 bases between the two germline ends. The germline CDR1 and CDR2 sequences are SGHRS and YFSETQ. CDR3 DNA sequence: TGCGCCAGCAGCTTGGACAGGGATATCTATAATTCACCCCTCCACTTT. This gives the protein CASSLDRDIYNSPLHF. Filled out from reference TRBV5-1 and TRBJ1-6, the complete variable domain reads KAGVTQTPRYLIKTRGQQVTLSCSPISGHRSVSWYQQTPGQGLQFLFEYFSETQRNKGNFPGRFSGRQFSNSRSEMNVSTLELGDSALYLCASSLDRDIYNSPLHFGNGTRLTVT.

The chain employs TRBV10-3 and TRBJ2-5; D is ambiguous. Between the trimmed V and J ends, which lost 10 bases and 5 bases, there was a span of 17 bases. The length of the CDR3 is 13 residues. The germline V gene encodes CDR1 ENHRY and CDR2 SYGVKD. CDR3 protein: CATTVTGAETQYF. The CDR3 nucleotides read TGTGCCACCACCGTCACGGGTGCGGAGACCCAGTACTTC.

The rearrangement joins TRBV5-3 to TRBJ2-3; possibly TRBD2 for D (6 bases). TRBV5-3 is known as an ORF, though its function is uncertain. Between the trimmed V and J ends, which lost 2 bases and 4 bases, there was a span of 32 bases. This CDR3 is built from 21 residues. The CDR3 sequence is CARSFVLRIGCKAGISDTQYF. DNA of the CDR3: TGTGCCAGAAGCTTCGTGCTTCGAATCGGATGCAAAGCGGGCATATCAGATACGCAGTATTTT.

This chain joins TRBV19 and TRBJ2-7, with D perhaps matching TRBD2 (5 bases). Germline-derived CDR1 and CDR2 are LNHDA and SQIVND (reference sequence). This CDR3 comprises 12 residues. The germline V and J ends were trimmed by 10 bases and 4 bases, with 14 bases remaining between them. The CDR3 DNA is TGTGCCATTATCCTTCGGGGTTACGAGCAGTACTTC. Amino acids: CAIILRGYEQYF.

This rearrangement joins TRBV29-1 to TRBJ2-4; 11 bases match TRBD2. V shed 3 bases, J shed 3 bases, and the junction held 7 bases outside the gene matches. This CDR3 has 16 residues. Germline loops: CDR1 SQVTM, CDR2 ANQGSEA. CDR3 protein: CSVEASGRTGKNIQYF. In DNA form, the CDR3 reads TGCAGCGTTGAGGCTAGCGGGAGGACGGGCAAAAACATTCAGTACTTC.

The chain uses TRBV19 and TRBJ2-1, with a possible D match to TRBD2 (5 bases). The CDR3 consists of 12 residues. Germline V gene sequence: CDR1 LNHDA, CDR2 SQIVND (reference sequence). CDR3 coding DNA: TGTTGTGCGGGTTCCTACAACAATGAGCAGTTCTTC. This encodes CCAGSYNNEQFF.

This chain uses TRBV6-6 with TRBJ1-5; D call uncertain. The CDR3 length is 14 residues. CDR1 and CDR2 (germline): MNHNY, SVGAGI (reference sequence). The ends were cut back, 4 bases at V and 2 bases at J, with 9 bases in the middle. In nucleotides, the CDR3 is TGTGCCAGCAGTTTTGACGGGGGCAATCAGCCCCAGCATTTT. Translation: CASSFDGGNQPQHF.

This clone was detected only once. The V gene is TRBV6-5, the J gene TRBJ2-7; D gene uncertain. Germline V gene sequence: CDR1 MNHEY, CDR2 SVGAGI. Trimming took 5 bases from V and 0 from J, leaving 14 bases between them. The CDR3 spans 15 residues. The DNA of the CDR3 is TGTGCCAGCAGTCATTCCTGGCCGTTCTCCTACGAGCAGTACTTC. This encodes CASSHSWPFSYEQYF.

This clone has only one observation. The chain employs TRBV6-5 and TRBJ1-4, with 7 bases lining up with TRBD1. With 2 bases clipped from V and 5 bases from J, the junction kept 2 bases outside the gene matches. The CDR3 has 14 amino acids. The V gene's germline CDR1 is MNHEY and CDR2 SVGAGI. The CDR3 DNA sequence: TGTGCCAGCAGTTACGAGGGGGCGAATGAAAAACTGTTTTTT. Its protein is CASSYEGANEKLFF.

The CDR3 nucleotides are TGCGCCAGCAGTGTTGACAGGGGCACTGAAGCTTTCTTT. It is translated as CASSVDRGTEAFF. The chain has TRBV10-2 and TRBJ1-1; 8 bases agree with TRBD1. With V trimmed by 4 bases and J by 4 bases, 2 bases remained unmatched. The CDR3 consists of 13 residues. The germline CDR1 and CDR2 sequences are WSHSY and SAAADI.

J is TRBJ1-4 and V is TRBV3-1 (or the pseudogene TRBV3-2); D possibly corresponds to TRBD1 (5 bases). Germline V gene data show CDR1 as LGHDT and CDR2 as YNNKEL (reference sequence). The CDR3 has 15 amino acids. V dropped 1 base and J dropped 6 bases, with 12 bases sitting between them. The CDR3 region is CASSQGAGGYEKLFF. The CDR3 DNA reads TGTGCCAGCAGCCAAGGGGCGGGGGGATATGAAAAACTGTTTTTT.

The CDR3 DNA follows: TGTGCCAGCGGGACAGAGAGTTACAATCAGCCCCAGCATTTT. As protein: CASGTESYNQPQHF. V and J are TRBV19 and TRBJ1-5; TRBD1 matches 7 bases. Germline CDR1 reads LNHDA; CDR2 reads SQIVND (reference sequence). Losses at the gene ends were 9 bases for V and 3 bases for J; bases not matched to a gene: 8. This CDR3 is built from 14 residues.

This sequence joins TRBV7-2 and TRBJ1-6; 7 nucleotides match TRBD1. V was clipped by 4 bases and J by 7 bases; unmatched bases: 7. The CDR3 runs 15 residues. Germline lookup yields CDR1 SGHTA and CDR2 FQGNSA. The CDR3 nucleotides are TGTGCCAGCAGCTCCTCGACAGGGTTCAATTCACCCCTCCACTTT. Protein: CASSSSTGFNSPLHF.

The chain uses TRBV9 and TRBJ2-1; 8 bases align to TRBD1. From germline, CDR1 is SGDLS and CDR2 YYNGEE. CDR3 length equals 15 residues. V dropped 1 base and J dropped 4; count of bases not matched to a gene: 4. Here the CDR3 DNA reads TGTGCCAGCAGCGTAAGACAGGGGCGATACAATGAGCAGTTCTTC. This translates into CASSVRQGRYNEQFF.

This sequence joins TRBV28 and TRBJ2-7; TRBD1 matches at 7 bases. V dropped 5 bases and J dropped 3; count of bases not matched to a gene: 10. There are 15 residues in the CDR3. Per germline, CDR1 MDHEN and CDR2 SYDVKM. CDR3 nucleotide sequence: TGTGCCAGCAGTGGCCATGTCAGGGGGAGCTACGAGCAGTACTTC. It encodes CASSGHVRGSYEQYF.

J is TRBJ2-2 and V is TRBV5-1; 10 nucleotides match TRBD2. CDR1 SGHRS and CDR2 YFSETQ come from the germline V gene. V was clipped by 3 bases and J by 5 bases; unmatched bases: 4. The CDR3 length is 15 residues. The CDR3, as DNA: TGCGCCAGCAGCTCCAGCGGGAGGGATACCGGGGAGCTGTTTTTT. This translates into CASSSSGRDTGELFF.

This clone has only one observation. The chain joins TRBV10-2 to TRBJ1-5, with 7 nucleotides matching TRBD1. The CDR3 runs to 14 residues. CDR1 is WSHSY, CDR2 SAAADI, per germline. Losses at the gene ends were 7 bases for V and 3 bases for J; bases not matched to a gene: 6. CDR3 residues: CASMSGQDNQPQHF. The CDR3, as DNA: TGCGCCAGCATGAGTGGACAGGACAATCAGCCCCAGCATTTT.

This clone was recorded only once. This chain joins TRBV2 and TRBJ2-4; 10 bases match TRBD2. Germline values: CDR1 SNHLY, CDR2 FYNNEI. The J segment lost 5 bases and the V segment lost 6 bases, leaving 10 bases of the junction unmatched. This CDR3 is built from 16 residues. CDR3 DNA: TGTGCCAGCAGGGAACGGACTAGCGGACTAGAAAACATTCAGTACTTC. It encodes CASRERTSGLENIQYF. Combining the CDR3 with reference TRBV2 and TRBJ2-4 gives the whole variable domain EPEVTQTPSHQVTQMGQEVILRCVPISNHLYFYWYRQILGQKVEFLVSFYNNEISEKSEIFDDQFSVERPDGSNFTLKIRSTKLEDSAMYFCASRERTSGLENIQYFGAGTRLSVL.

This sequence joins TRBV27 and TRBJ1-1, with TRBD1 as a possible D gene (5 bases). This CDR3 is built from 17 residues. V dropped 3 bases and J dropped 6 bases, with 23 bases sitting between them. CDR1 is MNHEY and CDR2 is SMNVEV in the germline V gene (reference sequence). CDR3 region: CASSFRVAAGYYAEAFF. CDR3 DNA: TGTGCCAGCAGTTTCAGGGTCGCGGCGGGGTACTACGCTGAAGCTTTCTTT.

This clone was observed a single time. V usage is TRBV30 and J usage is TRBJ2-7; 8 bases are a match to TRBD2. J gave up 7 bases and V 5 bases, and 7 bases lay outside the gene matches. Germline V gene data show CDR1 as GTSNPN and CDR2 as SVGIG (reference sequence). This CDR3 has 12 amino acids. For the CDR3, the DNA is TGTGCCTGGGAGTCCGGGGGGGGAGAGCAGTACTTC. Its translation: CAWESGGGEQYF. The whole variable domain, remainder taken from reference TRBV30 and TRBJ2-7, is SQTIHQWPATLVQPVGSPLSLECTVEGTSNPNLYWYRQAAGRGLQLLFYSVGIGQISSEVPQNLSASRPQDRQFILSSKKLLLSDSGFYLCAWESGGGEQYFGPGTRLTVT.

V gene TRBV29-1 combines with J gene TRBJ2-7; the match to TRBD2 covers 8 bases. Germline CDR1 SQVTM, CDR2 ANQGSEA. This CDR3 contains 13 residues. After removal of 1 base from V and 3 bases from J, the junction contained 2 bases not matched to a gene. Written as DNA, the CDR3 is TGCAGCGTTGAAGCGGGAGGGCTCTACGAGCAGTACTTC. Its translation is CSVEAGGLYEQYF.

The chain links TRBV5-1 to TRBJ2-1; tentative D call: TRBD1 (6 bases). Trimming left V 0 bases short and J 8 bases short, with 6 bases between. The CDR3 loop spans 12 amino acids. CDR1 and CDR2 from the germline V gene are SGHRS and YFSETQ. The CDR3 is CASSLAGDEQFF. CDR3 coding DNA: TGCGCCAGCAGCTTGGCAGGGGATGAGCAGTTCTTC.

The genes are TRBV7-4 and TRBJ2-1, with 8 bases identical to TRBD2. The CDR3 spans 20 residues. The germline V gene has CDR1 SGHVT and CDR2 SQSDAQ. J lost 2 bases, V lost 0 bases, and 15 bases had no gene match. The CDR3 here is CASSLAGFGYPGGAYNEQFF. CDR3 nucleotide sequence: TGTGCCAGCAGCTTAGCGGGTTTTGGGTATCCCGGGGGGGCCTACAATGAGCAGTTCTTC.

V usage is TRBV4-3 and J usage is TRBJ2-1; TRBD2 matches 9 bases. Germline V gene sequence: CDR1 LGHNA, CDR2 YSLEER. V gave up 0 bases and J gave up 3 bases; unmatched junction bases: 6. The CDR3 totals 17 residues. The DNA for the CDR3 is TGCGCCAGCAGCCAAGATGTCGCTAGCGGGGACTACAATGAGCAGTTCTTC. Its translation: CASSQDVASGDYNEQFF.

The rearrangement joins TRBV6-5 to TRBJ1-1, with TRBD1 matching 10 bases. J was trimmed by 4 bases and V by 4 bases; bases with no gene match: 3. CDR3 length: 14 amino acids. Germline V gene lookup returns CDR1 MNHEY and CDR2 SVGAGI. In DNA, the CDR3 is TGTGCCAGCAGTTTTAGGACAGGGGGCACTGAAGCTTTCTTT. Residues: CASSFRTGGTEAFF.

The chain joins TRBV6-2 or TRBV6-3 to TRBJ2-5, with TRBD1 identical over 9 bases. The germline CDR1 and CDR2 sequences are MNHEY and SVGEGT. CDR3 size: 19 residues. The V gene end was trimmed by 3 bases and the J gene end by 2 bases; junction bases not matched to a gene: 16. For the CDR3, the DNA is TGTGCCAGCAGTTATACGCCGGGACAGGGATTTCGGGAACAAGAGACCCAGTACTTC. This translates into CASSYTPGQGFREQETQYF.